This TCR beta chain was sequenced in a study of shared clonotypes between healthy human individuals. Background on the study: Those who served as donors were a couple of women and a few men between the ages of 18 and 49. Per donor, three plates held CD4 naive cells, three held CD4 memory, two held CD8 naive and one held CD8 memory.

Trimming removed 6 bases from V and 4 bases from J, with 16 bases in between. CDR3 length: 15 residues. CDR1 is MDHEN and CDR2 is SYDVKM in the germline V gene. Terminally differentiated effector memory CD45RA+ cells were excluded from the naive CD8 cells, which were CD45RO-negative and positively selected for CCR7. Data came from immunoSEQ multiplex PCR; TCRdb stores just in-frame clones and leaves some out. The data contain about 2.2 million clones, around 95% of them singletons. The V call is TRBV28, the J call TRBJ1-5; D not resolved. This receptor was taken from a man aged 18 to 29 in good health. Some clones in this sample may be carry-over from other donors' samples. Sequencing used naive CD8+ T cells from PBMCs. In DNA form, the CDR3 reads TGTGCCAGCAGCGGCATCGGGTCGGTGAATCAGCCCCAGCATTTT. Its protein is CASSGIGSVNQPQHF. Based on the CDR3 plus reference TRBV28 and TRBJ1-5, the full variable domain is DVKVTQSSRYLVKRTGEKVFLECVQDMDHENMFWYRQDPGLGLRLIYFSYDVKMKEKGDIPEGYSVSREKKERFSLILESASTNQTSMYLCASSGIGSVNQPQHFGDGTRLSIL.